The sequence of this T cell receptor (beta chain) was determined in a study of blood T cell repertoires in COVID-19. Of note for this clone: One end of the junction is discordant with germline, which a read error may explain.

The authors' processing: Reference gene primer amplification gave estimated nucleated cell counts. TCRdb's table, derived via immunoSEQ multiplex PCR, lists solely in-frame clones and lacks some. V and J calls and clone size are given by that table; D and trimming were obtained from the DNA. This table holds 150,000 to 200,000 clones, around nine tenths found once. Germline CDR1 SGHTA, CDR2 FQGNSA. CDR3 size: 14 residues. The sample consisted of peripheral blood. V gene TRBV7-2 combines with J gene TRBJ1-1; D is perhaps TRBD1 (6 bases). The origin of this receptor is a human donor in a cohort sampled during active COVID-19. The CDR3 spells CASSVATGFAEAFF. As DNA, the CDR3 is TGTGCCAGCAGCGTAGCAACAGGGTTCGCTGAAGCTTTCTTT.